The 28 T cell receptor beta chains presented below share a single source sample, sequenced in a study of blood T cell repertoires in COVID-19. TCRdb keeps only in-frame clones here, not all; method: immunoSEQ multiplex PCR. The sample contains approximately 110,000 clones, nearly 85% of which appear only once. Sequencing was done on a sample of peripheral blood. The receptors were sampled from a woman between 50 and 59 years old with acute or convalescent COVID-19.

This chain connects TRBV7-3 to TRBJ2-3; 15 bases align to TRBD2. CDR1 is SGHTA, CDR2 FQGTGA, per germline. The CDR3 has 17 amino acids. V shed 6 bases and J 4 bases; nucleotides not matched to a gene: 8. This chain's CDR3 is CASSPYRTSGGADTQYF. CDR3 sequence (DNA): TGTGCCAGCAGTCCCTACCGGACTAGCGGGGGGGCAGATACGCAGTATTTT.

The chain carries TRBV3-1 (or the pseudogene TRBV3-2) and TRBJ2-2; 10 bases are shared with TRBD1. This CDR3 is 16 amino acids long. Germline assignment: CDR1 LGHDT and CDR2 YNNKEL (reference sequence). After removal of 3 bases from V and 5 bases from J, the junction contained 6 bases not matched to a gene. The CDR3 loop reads CASSHRDRGRTGELFF. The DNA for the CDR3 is TGTGCCAGCAGCCACCGGGACAGGGGAAGAACCGGGGAGCTGTTTTTT.

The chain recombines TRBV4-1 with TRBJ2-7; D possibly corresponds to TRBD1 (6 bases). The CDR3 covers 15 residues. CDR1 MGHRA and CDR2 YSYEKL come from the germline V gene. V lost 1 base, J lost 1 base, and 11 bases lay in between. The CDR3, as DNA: TGCGCCAGCAGCCAAGGGGACAAACCTTCCTACGAGCAGTACTTC. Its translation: CASSQGDKPSYEQYF.

The CDR3 DNA follows: TGTGCCAGTAGTATGGGGACAGGTAGCAATCAGCCCCAGCATTTT. Amino acid sequence: CASSMGTGSNQPQHF. J is TRBJ1-5 and V is TRBV19; 8 nucleotides line up with TRBD1. The germline V gene encodes CDR1 LNHDA and CDR2 SQIVND (reference sequence). The CDR3 has 15 residues. Losses at the gene ends were 3 bases for V and 0 bases for J; bases not matched to a gene: 1.

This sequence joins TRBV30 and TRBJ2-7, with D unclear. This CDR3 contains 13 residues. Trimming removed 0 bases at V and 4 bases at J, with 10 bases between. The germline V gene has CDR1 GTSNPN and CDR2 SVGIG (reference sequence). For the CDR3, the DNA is TGTGCCTGGAGTGTAGAACAGCCTTACGAGCAGTACTTC. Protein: CAWSVEQPYEQYF.

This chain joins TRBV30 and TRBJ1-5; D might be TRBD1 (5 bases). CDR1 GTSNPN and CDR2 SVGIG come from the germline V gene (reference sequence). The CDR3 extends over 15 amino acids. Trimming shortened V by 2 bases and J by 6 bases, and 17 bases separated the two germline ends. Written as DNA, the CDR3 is TGTGCCTGGAGTACTCTAGACAGTGGGGCTCAGCCCCAGCATTTT. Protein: CAWSTLDSGAQPQHF.

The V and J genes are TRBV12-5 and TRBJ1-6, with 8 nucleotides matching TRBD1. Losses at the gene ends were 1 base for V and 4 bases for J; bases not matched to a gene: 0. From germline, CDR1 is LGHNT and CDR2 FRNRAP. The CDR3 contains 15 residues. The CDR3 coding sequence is TGTGCTAGTGGTTTGGGGGACAGGTATAATTCACCCCTCCACTTT. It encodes CASGLGDRYNSPLHF.

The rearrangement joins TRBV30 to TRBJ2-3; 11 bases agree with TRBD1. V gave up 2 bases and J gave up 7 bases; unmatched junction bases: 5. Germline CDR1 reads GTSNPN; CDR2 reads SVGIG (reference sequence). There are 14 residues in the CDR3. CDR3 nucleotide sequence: TGTGCCTGGAGTCACGGACAGGGGGCTTATACGCAGTATTTT. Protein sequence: CAWSHGQGAYTQYF. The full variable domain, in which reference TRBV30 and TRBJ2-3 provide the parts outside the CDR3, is SQTIHQWPATLVQPVGSPLSLECTVEGTSNPNLYWYRQAAGRGLQLLFYSVGIGQISSEVPQNLSASRPQDRQFILSSKKLLLSDSGFYLCAWSHGQGAYTQYFGPGTRLTVL.

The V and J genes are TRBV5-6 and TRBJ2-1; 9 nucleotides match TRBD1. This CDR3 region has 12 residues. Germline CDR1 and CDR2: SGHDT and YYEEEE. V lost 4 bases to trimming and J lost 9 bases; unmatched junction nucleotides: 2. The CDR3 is CASSLDRGEQFF. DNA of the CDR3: TGTGCCAGCAGCCTGGACAGGGGTGAGCAGTTCTTC. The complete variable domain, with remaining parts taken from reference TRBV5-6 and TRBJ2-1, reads DAGVTQSPTHLIKTRGQQVTLRCSPKSGHDTVSWYQQALGQGPQFIFQYYEEEERQRGNFPDRFSGHQFPNYSSELNVNALLLGDSALYLCASSLDRGEQFFGPGTRLTVL.

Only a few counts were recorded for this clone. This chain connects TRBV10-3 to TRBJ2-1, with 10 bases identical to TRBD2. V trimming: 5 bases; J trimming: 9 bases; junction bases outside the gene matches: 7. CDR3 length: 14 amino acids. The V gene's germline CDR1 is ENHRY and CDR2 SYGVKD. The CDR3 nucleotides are TGTGCCATCAGTCCCAGCGGGGGGGCCGGTGAGCAGTTCTTC. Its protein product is CAISPSGGAGEQFF.

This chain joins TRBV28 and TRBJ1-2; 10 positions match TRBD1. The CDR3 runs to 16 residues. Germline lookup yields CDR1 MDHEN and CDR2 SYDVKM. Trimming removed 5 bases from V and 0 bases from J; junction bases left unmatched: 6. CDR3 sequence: CASSKPGQGPNYGYTF. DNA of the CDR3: TGTGCCAGCAGTAAACCGGGACAGGGGCCTAACTATGGCTACACCTTC.

The CDR3 reads CAAQRNYGYTF. The CDR3 nucleotides read TGTGCCGCACAGAGAAACTATGGCTACACCTTC. This chain joins TRBV6-5 and TRBJ1-2; no clear D. Germline V gene data show CDR1 as MNHEY and CDR2 as SVGAGI. Trimming pared 11 bases from V and 2 bases from J, leaving 9 bases between. This CDR3 region has 11 residues.

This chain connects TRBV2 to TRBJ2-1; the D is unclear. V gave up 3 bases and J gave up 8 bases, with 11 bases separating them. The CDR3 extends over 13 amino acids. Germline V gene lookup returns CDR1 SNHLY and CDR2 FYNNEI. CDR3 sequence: CASSESLVDEQFF. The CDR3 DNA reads TGTGCCAGCAGTGAGAGCCTTGTAGATGAGCAGTTCTTC.

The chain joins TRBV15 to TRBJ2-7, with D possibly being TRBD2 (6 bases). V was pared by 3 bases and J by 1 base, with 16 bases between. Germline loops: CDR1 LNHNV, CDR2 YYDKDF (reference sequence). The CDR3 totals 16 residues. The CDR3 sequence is CATSRPGAGTSYEQYF. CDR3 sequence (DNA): TGTGCCACCAGCAGGCCTGGGGCAGGGACTTCCTACGAGCAGTACTTC.

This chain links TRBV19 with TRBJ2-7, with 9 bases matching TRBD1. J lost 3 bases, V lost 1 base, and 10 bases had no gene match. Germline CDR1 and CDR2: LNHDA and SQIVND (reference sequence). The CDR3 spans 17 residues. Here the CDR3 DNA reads TGTGCCAGTAGTATAGTGGCGACCGGGACAGGGAACTACGAGCAGTACTTC. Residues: CASSIVATGTGNYEQYF.

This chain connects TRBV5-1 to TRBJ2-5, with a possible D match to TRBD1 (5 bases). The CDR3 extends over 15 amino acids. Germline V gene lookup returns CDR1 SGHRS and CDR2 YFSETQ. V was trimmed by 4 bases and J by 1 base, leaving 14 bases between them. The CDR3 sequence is CASSLQELIQETQYF. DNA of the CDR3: TGCGCCAGCAGCCTACAGGAATTAATCCAAGAGACCCAGTACTTC.

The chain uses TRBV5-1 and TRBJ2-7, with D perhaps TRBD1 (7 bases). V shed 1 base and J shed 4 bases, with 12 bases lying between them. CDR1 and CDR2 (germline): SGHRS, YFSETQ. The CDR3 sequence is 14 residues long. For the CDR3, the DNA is TGCGCCAGCAGCTTGCCAGGGGGGAAGTACGAGCAGTACTTC. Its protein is CASSLPGGKYEQYF.

The CDR3 DNA is TGCGCCAGCAGCTTTATCCTAGCGGGGGTTTACAATGAGCAGTTCTTC. Protein: CASSFILAGVYNEQFF. V is TRBV5-1 and J is TRBJ2-1; TRBD2 matches 10 bases. V dropped 2 bases and J dropped 4; count of bases not matched to a gene: 6. The CDR3 is 16 amino acids. From germline, CDR1 is SGHRS and CDR2 YFSETQ.

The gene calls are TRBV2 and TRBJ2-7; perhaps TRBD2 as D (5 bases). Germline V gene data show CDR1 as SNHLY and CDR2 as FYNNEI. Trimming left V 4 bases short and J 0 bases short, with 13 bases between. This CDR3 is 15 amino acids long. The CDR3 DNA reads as TGTGCCAGCAGTGCCCGACTATTCAGCTCCTACGAGCAGTACTTC. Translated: CASSARLFSSYEQYF.

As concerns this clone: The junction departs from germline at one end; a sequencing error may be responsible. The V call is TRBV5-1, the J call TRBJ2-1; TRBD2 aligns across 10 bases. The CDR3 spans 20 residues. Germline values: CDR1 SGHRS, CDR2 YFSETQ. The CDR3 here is CARSLGRKRGGDTTDNEQFF. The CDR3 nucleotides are TGCGCCCGCAGCTTGGGGAGGAAGCGGGGGGGAGACACGACCGACAATGAGCAGTTCTTC. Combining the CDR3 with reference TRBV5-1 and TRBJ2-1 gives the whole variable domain KAGVTQTPRYLIKTRGQQVTLSCSPISGHRSVSWYQQTPGQGLQFLFEYFSETQRNKGNFPGRFSGRQFSNSRSEMNVSTLELGDSALYLCARSLGRKRGGDTTDNEQFFGPGTRLTVL.

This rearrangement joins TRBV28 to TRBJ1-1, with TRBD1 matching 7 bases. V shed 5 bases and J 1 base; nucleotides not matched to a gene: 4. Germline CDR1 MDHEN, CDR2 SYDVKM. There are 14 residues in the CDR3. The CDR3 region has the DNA TGTGCCAGCAGTCAGGGGGGATCGAACACTGAAGCTTTCTTT. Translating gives CASSQGGSNTEAFF.

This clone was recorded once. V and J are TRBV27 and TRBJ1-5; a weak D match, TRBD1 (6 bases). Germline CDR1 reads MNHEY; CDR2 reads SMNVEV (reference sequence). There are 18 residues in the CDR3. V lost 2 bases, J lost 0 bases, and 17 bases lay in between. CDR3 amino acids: CASSLRWGGLGSNQPQHF. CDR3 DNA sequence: TGTGCCAGCAGTTTACGTTGGGGGGGCTTAGGTAGCAATCAGCCCCAGCATTTT.

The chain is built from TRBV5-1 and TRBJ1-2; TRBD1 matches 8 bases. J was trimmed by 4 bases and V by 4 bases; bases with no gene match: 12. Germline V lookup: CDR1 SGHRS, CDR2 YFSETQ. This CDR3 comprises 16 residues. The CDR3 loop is CASSQNRQGSGYGYTF. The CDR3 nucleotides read TGCGCCAGCAGCCAAAATCGACAGGGGTCGGGCTATGGCTACACCTTC.

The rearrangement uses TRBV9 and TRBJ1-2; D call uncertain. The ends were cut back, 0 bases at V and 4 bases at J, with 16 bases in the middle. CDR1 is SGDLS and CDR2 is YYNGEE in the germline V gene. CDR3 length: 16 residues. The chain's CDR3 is CASSVAAGSPGYGYTF. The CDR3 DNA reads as TGTGCCAGCAGCGTAGCTGCCGGCAGCCCAGGCTATGGCTACACCTTC. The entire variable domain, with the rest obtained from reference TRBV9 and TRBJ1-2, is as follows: DSGVTQTPKHLITATGQRVTLRCSPRSGDLSVYWYQQSLDQGLQFLIQYYNGEERAKGNILERFSAQQFPDLHSELNLSSLELGDSALYFCASSVAAGSPGYGYTFGSGTRLTVV.

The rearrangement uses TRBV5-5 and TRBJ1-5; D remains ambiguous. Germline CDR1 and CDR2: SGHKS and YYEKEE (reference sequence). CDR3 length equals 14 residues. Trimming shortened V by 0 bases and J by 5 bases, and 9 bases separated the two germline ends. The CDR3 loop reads CASSLALRDQPQHF. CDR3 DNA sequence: TGTGCCAGCAGCTTGGCGCTGAGGGATCAGCCCCAGCATTTT.

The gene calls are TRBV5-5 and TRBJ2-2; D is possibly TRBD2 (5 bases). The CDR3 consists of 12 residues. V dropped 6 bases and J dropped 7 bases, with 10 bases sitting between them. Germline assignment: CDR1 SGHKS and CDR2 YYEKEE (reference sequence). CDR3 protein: CASITRGGELFF. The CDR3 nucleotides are TGTGCCAGCATCACCCGGGGCGGGGAGCTGTTTTTT.

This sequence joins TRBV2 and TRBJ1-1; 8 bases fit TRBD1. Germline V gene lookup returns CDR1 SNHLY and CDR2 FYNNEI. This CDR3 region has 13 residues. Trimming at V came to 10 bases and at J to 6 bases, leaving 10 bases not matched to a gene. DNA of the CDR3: TGTGCCACTTACCGGGACAGGCCGTCTGAAGCTTTCTTT. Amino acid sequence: CATYRDRPSEAFF.

The CDR3, as DNA: TGCAGTGCTCGTGCCGGTCGGTCCTACGAGCAGTACTTC. Translated: CSARAGRSYEQYF. The chain has TRBV20-1 and TRBJ2-7; D not resolved. The ends were cut back, 5 bases at V and 1 base at J, with 12 bases in the middle. This CDR3 comprises 13 residues. Germline CDR1 reads DFQATT; CDR2 reads SNEGSKA (reference sequence).